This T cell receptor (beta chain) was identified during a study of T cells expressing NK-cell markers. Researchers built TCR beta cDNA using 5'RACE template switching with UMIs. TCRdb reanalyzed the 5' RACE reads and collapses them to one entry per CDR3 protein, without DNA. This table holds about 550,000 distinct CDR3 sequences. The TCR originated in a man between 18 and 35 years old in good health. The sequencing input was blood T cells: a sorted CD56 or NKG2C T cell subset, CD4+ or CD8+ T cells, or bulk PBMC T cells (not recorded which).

The CDR3: CSGKQGDIQYF. The chain couples TRBV29-1 to TRBJ2-4; TCRdb lists TRBD1, though no DNA is available to test this call. CDR3 length equals 11 residues. Germline V lookup: CDR1 SQVTM, CDR2 ANQGSEA.